The T cell receptor (beta chain) under discussion was sequenced for a study of post-analysis software for immune sequencing data (dated by TCRdb to 2014 to 2015). Study-level background: Disease courses on record covered relapsing-remitting, secondary progressive and progressive-relapsing multiple sclerosis, though some patients had no subtype annotation. The multiple sclerosis patient repertoires were compared with approximately 11 previously published healthy control repertoires from donors aged 6 to 25 years. A subset of samples was prepared in parallel using single-end sample barcoding, then pooled and co-amplified after Illumina adapter ligation. Study-wide conclusions, independent of this receptor: Significantly lower normalized Chao1 diversity was found in multiple sclerosis patients than in controls, suggesting substantial peripheral T-cell clonal expansion. Direct clustering with F measure showed strong co-clustering of samples prepared in the same batch, prompting a batch-effect correction. Roughly 5 TRBV segments, including TRBV5-6, TRBV5-1 and TRBV20-1, were significantly more frequent in patients than controls. The control group was slightly older than the multiple sclerosis patient group.

As concerns this clonotype: Its specific antigen is unknown. No base-level quality is on record; no much larger clone is a single base apart.

TCR beta repertoires were profiled from peripheral blood of 13 young patients with multiple sclerosis to demonstrate the VDJtools post-analysis software. Multiple sclerosis patients were children and adolescents aged about 6 to 15 years. The library was built by means of PCR. TCRdb records Illumina HiSeq 2500 as the sequencer. To reduce PCR and sequencing biases, unique molecular identifiers were incorporated into the TCR beta cDNA libraries. Per 1 to 10 million input T cells, approximately 500,000 cDNA molecules were obtained, such that each molecule approximated one T cell. Patient libraries were prepared and sequenced with the same protocol used for the earlier healthy control dataset. Samples belonging to the same batch were prepared together, multiplexed and sequenced on a shared HiSeq lane. The authors' analysis ran thus. Raw barcoded reads were processed with MIGEC, discarding single-read molecular identifier groups before consensus assembly and CDR3 extraction. Clonotype tables were post-analysed with VDJtools, and diversity was normalized by down-sampling all datasets to the smallest sample size. In repertoire overlap clustering, CDR3 amino acid sequences, but not nucleotide sequences, were matched to correct batch-related cross-sample contamination. TCRdb trimmed the raw reads at Q25, called clones with MiXCR and kept productive beta chains. Duplicate CDR3 protein sequences are folded into a single record with the most common DNA and genes. These V and J calls are TCRdb output, not the study's own analysis. The sample records roughly 870,000 distinct CDR3 sequences, around 53% of which are singletons. Clones ranked in the top ten supply approximately 4.5% of the sample.

The CDR3 runs 16 residues from the cysteine to the phenylalanine. Only the CDR3 DNA is retained, 48 bases long and in frame from the first base. V is cut back by 5 bases and J by 4 bases, with 11 bases in the junction unmatched. CDR1 and CDR2 are read off the germline V gene as MNHEY and SVGAGI. The receptor chain draws on TRBV6-5 and TRBJ1-2, with 9 middle bases fitting TRBD1. Sequencing used blood. This TCR was recovered from a girl aged 5-17 years with multiple sclerosis. The CDR3 in this case is CASSSEQGASLYGYTF. The DNA sequence is as follows: TGTGCCAGCAGTAGCGAACAGGGGGCTTCTCTCTATGGCTACACCTTC.